This TCR beta chain was sequenced for a study of blood T cell repertoires in COVID-19. Deletions cut 7 bases from V and 3 bases from J, with 18 bases between. Looked up from germline, CDR1 is MNHEY and CDR2 is SVGAGI. CDR3 length: 15 residues. Original processing methods: Estimates of nucleated cell counts were drawn from the amplification of reference gene primers. The repertoire was sequenced with immunoSEQ multiplex PCR; TCRdb's copy has only in-frame clones and lacks some. V and J calls and clone size are those listed in that table; D and trimming were worked out from the DNA. The table has around 97,000 clones, approximately 90% seen once; the top ten hold 17%.

V and J are TRBV6-5 and TRBJ2-5; the D gene is possibly TRBD2 (7 bases). This sequence was found in a woman at least 80 years old in a cohort sampled during active COVID-19. The sample was peripheral blood. CDR3 coding DNA: TGTGCCAGCAAGAGGGGGGGAGGATCTGAAGAGACCCAGTACTTC. Translation: CASKRGGGSEETQYF.